This T cell receptor (beta chain) was captured by sequencing in a study of blood T cell repertoires in COVID-19. Across the whole study: Cohort 3 donors were reported recovered after two negative PCRs, clearance, or symptom resolution. Samples of COVID-19 (acute and convalescent) were obtained from the United States, Italy and Spain. In each case, the material was cDNA or gDNA derived from T cells, B-cell-depleted T cells, or PBMCs.

Per the study methods: Scientists estimated how many nucleated cells there were by amplifying reference gene primers. The repertoire was sequenced with immunoSEQ multiplex PCR; TCRdb's copy has only in-frame clones and lacks some. The V and J calls and clone size were taken over from that table, and D and trimming were inferred from the DNA. The sample holds approximately 200,000 clones; around 87% are singletons and the top ten take approximately 7.2%. This clone was observed a handful of times. The V and J ends lost 6 bases and 6 bases, in that order; junction bases with no gene match: 7. CDR1 and CDR2 (germline): LGHDT, YNNKEL (reference sequence). CDR3 length equals 13 residues.

This receptor was taken from a young man in a cohort exposed to, infected with or recovered from COVID-19 (not recorded which). This rearrangement joins TRBV3-1 (or the pseudogene TRBV3-2) to TRBJ1-2; TRBD1 matches at 7 bases. Sequencing input: PBMCs or T cells enriched from blood (not recorded which). For the CDR3, the DNA is TGTGCCAGCAGAGTGACAGGGACCCATGGCTACACCTTC. It translates to CASRVTGTHGYTF.